The 12 T cell receptor beta chains reported below all come from one sample, sequenced in a study of monozygotic twins with cystic fibrosis. The assay was immunoSEQ multiplex PCR, and TCRdb's table has in-frame clones only and misses some. The sample shows approximately 20,000 clones, approximately 98% of them seen only once. The source material was blood. The receptors here all came from a girl under 18 with cystic fibrosis.

The CDR3 spells CASSPYTSGSIYEQYV. CDR3 coding DNA: TGCGCCAGCAGCCCGTATACTAGCGGGAGCATCTACGAGCAGTACGTC. The genes are TRBV4-3 and TRBJ2-7; TRBD2 aligns across 11 bases. Trimming removed 4 bases from V and 3 bases from J; junction bases left unmatched: 8. The CDR3 loop spans 16 amino acids. Germline assignment: CDR1 LGHNA and CDR2 YSLEER.

The rearrangement links TRBV27 to TRBJ1-2; D possibly corresponds to TRBD1 (6 bases). Trimming shortened V by 4 bases and J by 4 bases, and 10 bases separated the two germline ends. The germline gives CDR1 MNHEY, CDR2 SMNVEV (reference sequence). This CDR3 is 13 amino acids long. Here the CDR3 reads CASSWDNLYGYTF. The CDR3 DNA sequence: TGTGCCAGCAGTTGGGACAACCTCTATGGCTACACCTTC.

The genes are TRBV6-6 and TRBJ1-1, with no clear D. Per germline, CDR1 MNHNY and CDR2 SVGAGI (reference sequence). Trimming took 6 bases from V and 3 from J, leaving 14 bases between them. This CDR3 spans 14 amino acids. CDR3 DNA sequence: TGTGCCAGCAGACCCCCCGACACCGACACTGAAGCTTTCTTT. As protein: CASRPPDTDTEAFF.

A remark on this clone: Germline and junction disagree at one end, which may indicate a read error. The chain carries TRBV6-5 and TRBJ1-5; D ambiguous. This CDR3 is 13 amino acids long. The germline CDR1 and CDR2 sequences are MNHEY and SVGAGI. In nucleotides, the CDR3 is TGTACCAGCAGGCCGCGTGGGGATCAGCCCCAGCATTTT. Protein sequence: CTSRPRGDQPQHF.

The gene calls are TRBV4-3 and TRBJ2-1; unclear D gene. Germline V gene sequence: CDR1 LGHNA, CDR2 YSLEER. The CDR3 is made up of 14 amino acids. The germline V and J ends were trimmed by 0 bases and 4 bases, with 7 bases remaining between them. The DNA of the CDR3 is TGCGCCAGCAGCCAAGACTCGTGGTACAATGAGCAGTTCTTC. This sequence encodes CASSQDSWYNEQFF.

This chain joins TRBV5-1 and TRBJ2-3; 9 bases are a match to TRBD2. Looked up from germline, CDR1 is SGHRS and CDR2 is YFSETQ. The junction had 15 bases not matched to a gene; V was cut back by 0 bases and J by 4 bases. The CDR3 runs to 19 residues. The CDR3 DNA reads TGCGCCAGCAGCTTGGTAGGGGCTAGGCGGGAGGGTGTTCCAGATACGCAGTATTTT. Encoded protein: CASSLVGARREGVPDTQYF.

The J gene is TRBJ2-1, the V gene TRBV6-1, with D possibly being TRBD2 (5 bases). The CDR3 contains 12 residues. The V and J ends lost 1 base and 10 bases respectively, with 8 bases between them. Germline V gene data show CDR1 as MNHNS and CDR2 as SASEGT. The CDR3 loop is CASSEGASEQFF. CDR3 coding DNA: TGTGCCAGCAGTGAAGGCGCTAGCGAGCAGTTCTTC.

This CDR3 reads CSVEGWGDKNIQYF. In nucleotides, the CDR3 is TGCAGCGTTGAAGGGTGGGGGGACAAAAACATTCAGTACTTC. This chain joins TRBV29-1 and TRBJ2-4, with D maybe TRBD2 (6 bases). V lost 1 base and J 3 bases, leaving 10 bases between the germline ends. CDR1 SQVTM and CDR2 ANQGSEA come from the germline V gene. This CDR3 comprises 14 residues.

The chain employs TRBV19 and TRBJ2-7; 9 nucleotides agree with TRBD2. V lost 11 bases and J lost 0; bases outside the gene matches: 20. CDR1 is LNHDA and CDR2 is SQIVND in the germline V gene (reference sequence). The CDR3 loop spans 18 amino acids. The CDR3 loop reads CACNKTVCHSGSSYEQYV. In nucleotides, the CDR3 is TGTGCCTGTAACAAAACAGTATGCCATAGCGGGAGCTCCTACGAGCAGTACGTC.

This sequence joins TRBV18 and TRBJ2-5; D gene ambiguous. The germline CDR1 and CDR2 sequences are KGHSH and LQKENI. The CDR3 consists of 15 residues. V lost 3 bases and J 3 bases, leaving 14 bases between the germline ends. CDR3 sequence reads: CASSPLTRSKETQYF. CDR3 nucleotide sequence: TGTGCCAGCTCACCCCTGACACGGTCCAAAGAGACCCAGTACTTC.

The chain recombines TRBV29-1 with TRBJ2-1, with 9 bases aligning to TRBD2. V lost 6 bases and J lost 2; bases outside the gene matches: 8. The CDR3 is 15 amino acids. CDR1 is SQVTM, CDR2 ANQGSEA, per germline. DNA of the CDR3: TGCAGCGTGGGTAGCGGGGGAAATGCCTACAATGAGCAGTTCTTC. It translates to CSVGSGGNAYNEQFF.

Only one count was recorded for this clone. The chain employs TRBV5-1 and TRBJ2-2; 10 nucleotides agree with TRBD2. The CDR3 has 15 amino acids. V dropped 2 bases and J dropped 5; count of bases not matched to a gene: 3. The germline gives CDR1 SGHRS, CDR2 YFSETQ. The DNA of the CDR3 is TGCGCCAGCAGCTTCCTAGCGGGAGCTACCGGGGAGCTGTTTTTT. Translated, it gives CASSFLAGATGELFF. Looking up the rest from reference TRBV5-1 and TRBJ2-2 gives the full variable domain: KAGVTQTPRYLIKTRGQQVTLSCSPISGHRSVSWYQQTPGQGLQFLFEYFSETQRNKGNFPGRFSGRQFSNSRSEMNVSTLELGDSALYLCASSFLAGATGELFFGEGSRLTVL.